This TCR beta chain derives from a study of beta chain features in type 1 diabetes. Study results and caveats: People with Type 1 diabetes carried modestly yet significantly shorter TCRB CDR3s in all four CD4+ subsets.

cDNA synthesis used the whole RNA isolate, giving expressed TCRB sequences. TCRdb keeps only in-frame clones here, not all; method: immunoSEQ multiplex PCR. The sample records some 16,000 clones, roughly four fifths being singletons. On this clone itself: Its antigen is not known.

The CDR3 consists of 13 residues. The V gene's germline CDR1 is GTSNPN and CDR2 SVGIG (reference sequence). V gave up 1 base and J gave up 8 bases, with 11 bases separating them. Central memory, naive, regulatory and stem cell-like memory CD4+ cells were sorted by CD45RO/CCR7/CD25/CD127/CD95/CD27. The rearrangement links TRBV30 to TRBJ2-2; D not resolved. Sequences were obtained from stem cell memory CD4+ T cells from blood. The sequence was obtained from a young woman with type 1 diabetes. The CDR3 reads CAWSGYARGELFF. In DNA form, the CDR3 reads TGTGCCTGGAGTGGCTACGCGAGGGGGGAGCTGTTTTTT.